Here is one T cell receptor (beta chain) with its context. CDR3 length equals 15 residues. The V gene end was trimmed by 5 bases and the J gene end by 7 bases; junction bases not matched to a gene: 14. Germline V gene data show CDR1 as SGHTA and CDR2 as FQGNSA. Profiling relied on immunoSEQ multiplex PCR, and the TCRdb table lists in-frame clones only, not all of them. The repertoire holds more than 85,000 clones, with roughly 87% as singletons. The source of the sample is a study of blood T cell repertoires in COVID-19. The rearrangement joins TRBV7-2 to TRBJ2-7; 7 positions agree with TRBD2. The receptor was derived from a human donor in a cohort sampled during active COVID-19. The sequenced material came from peripheral blood. CDR3 in DNA: TGTGCCAGCAGCGAGGGGAGGGCTAGCGTAGGGGAGCAGTACTTC. It yields the protein CASSEGRASVGEQYF.